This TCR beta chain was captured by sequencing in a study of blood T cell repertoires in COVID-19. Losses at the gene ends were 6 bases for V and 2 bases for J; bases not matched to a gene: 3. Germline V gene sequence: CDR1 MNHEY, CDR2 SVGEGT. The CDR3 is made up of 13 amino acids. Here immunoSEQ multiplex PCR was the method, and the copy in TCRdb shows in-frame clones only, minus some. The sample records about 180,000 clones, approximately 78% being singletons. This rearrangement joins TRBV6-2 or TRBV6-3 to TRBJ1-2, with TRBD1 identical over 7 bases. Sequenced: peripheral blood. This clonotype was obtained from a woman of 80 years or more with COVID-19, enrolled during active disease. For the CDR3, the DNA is TGTGCCAGCAGCCTACAGGGGAACTATGGCTACACCTTC. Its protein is CASSLQGNYGYTF.